This T cell receptor (beta chain) emerged from a study of blood T cell repertoires in COVID-19 (TCRdb year 2020). Background for the entire study: Collaborator samples came from the United States, Italy and Spain and covered acute and convalescent phases of COVID-19. HLA class I and class II types, where available, came from metadata supplied by the sample provider rather than from assay-based typing. The samples were drawn from the first 160 participants of the ongoing ImmuneRACE study and from over 950 subjects provided by 6 global collaborators. The prospective study material was composed of cDNA or gDNA derived from T cells, B-cell-depleted T cells, or PBMCs. Deeply sampled blood TCRbeta repertoires from subjects exposed to, actively infected with, or recovered from COVID-19 were included in the dataset. The repertoires were released in a freely available public database intended as a resource for research on the immune response to SARS-CoV-2. The sample metadata nearly always contained a de-identified subject ID, COVID-19 status, age in years and sex. Overall study results and their limits: The amount of clinical and demographic metadata varied by source and participant and was provided uncurated.

As for this clone: The clone's antigen remains unknown. The sample holds no much larger clone one base away, and base qualities are not on file.

TCRbeta CDR3 regions were amplified from genomic DNA using the immunoSEQ Assay, a bias-controlled multiplex PCR. In the source study's methods: Nucleated cell counts per sample were estimated from amplification of reference gene primers within the assay. Sequence reads were collapsed and filtered to measure the absolute abundance of every unique TCRbeta CDR3 rearrangement. For each sample, productive Simpson clonality was calculated by taking the square root of Simpson's diversity index across productive rearrangements. The clones in this table, taken by TCRdb from immuneACCESS, are in-frame only. Not every clone is retained; where verified, under half of the shortfall comes from an unresolved V gene, and the cause of the rest is unknown. V, J and clone size were drawn from that table, and D and trimming were deduced from the DNA. Recorded for this sample are 190,000 or so clones; around 85% of them occurred a single time. The ten biggest clones cover roughly 12% of the sample.

Trimming accounts for 3 bases at V and 2 bases at J, while the number of junction bases matched to no gene is 3. Based on the germline V gene (reference sequence), the CDR1 and CDR2 sequences are SGHNT and YYREEE. From its cysteine to its phenylalanine, the CDR3 spans 15 amino acids. This entry keeps only the CDR3 DNA: 45 bases, framed from base 1. A second Seattle source provided samples from volunteer blood donors who had recovered from COVID-19. Whole blood was collected in K2EDTA tubes by collaborating institutions according to the institutions' own protocols. For TCRbeta analysis, collaborators shipped samples in one of three forms: frozen whole blood, isolated PBMCs, or DNA extracted from either of those sample types.

The TCR sequence derives from a man over 45 who had recovered from COVID-19. Sequencing was performed on peripheral blood. The chain links TRBV5-4 with TRBJ2-3, and 10 junction bases match TRBD2. The CDR3 region reads CASSYTSGITDTQYF. The DNA is as follows: TGTGCCAGCAGCTACACTAGCGGGATCACAGATACGCAGTATTTT.